This TCR beta chain was documented in a study of OX40 agonist ivuxolimab in advanced cancers. Overall study: Three patients, one with hepatocellular carcinoma and two with cutaneous melanoma, achieved partial responses. Study findings and constraints: Clonal expansion from baseline to week 6 occurred in both CD4+ and CD8+ T cells.

A remark on this clone: Antigen unknown.

Assay: immunoSEQ multiplex PCR; the TCRdb copy retains only in-frame clones and omits some. The sample lists about 60,000 clones, 85% to 90% occurring once. A history of autoimmune disease or systemic immunosuppression excluded patients. V was cut by 7 bases and J by 4 bases, with 13 bases left in between. Germline CDR1 is MNHNS and CDR2 is SASEGT. The CDR3 is made up of 13 amino acids. The chain carries TRBV6-1 and TRBJ1-1; D perhaps matches TRBD1 (5 bases). This clonotype was sampled from an adult with an advanced solid tumor such as melanoma, head and neck, liver or kidney cancer. Sequenced here: CD4+ or CD8+ T cells sorted from blood, sampled in a trial of the OX40 agonist ivuxolimab. In DNA form, the CDR3 reads TGTGCCAGCACCCCCGGAGGGGTCACTGAAGCTTTCTTT. This gives the protein CASTPGGVTEAFF.